The 7 T cell receptor beta chains presented below share a single source sample, sequenced in a study of T-cell memory formation after mild COVID-19. TCRdb fed the 5' RACE reads into MiXCR, producing one record per CDR3 protein. The repertoire has 34,000 or so distinct CDR3 sequences, just under 8% of them found once; the top ten carry approximately 28%. The source material was PBMCs or a T cell subset sorted from them (not recorded which). Receptors were obtained from a man younger than 35 who had mild COVID-19 (a few samples of this study predate the infection). Cell type and time point are not known.

There are many counts of this clonotype. The chain is built from TRBV9 and TRBJ2-2, with D possibly matching TRBD2 (5 bases). The CDR3 loop spans 14 amino acids. V was trimmed by 4 bases and J by 8 bases, leaving 15 bases between them. The germline gives CDR1 SGDLS, CDR2 YYNGEE. The CDR3 is CASSIRTGGGELFF. The CDR3 DNA reads TGTGCCAGCAGCATTCGGACCGGCGGGGGGGAGCTGTTTTTT.

This clonotype was counted ten times or more. The chain uses TRBV2 and TRBJ2-3; D gene unclear. V was clipped by 2 bases and J by 6 bases, with 9 bases between them. CDR3 length: 13 amino acids. Germline V gives CDR1 SNHLY, CDR2 FYNNEI. The CDR3 DNA reads as TGTGCCAGCAGTGAACCCTTCACGGATACGCAGTATTTT. It is translated as CASSEPFTDTQYF.

This rearrangement joins TRBV7-9 to TRBJ2-5; the match to TRBD2 covers 12 bases. CDR1 is SEHNR, CDR2 FQNEAQ, per germline (reference sequence). The CDR3 covers 14 residues. V shed 5 bases and J 4 bases; nucleotides not matched to a gene: 2. CDR3 DNA: TGTGCCAGCAGCGAGACTAGCGGGGGAGAGACCCAGTACTTC. This codes for CASSETSGGETQYF. Based on the CDR3 plus reference TRBV7-9 and TRBJ2-5, the full variable domain is DTGVSQNPRHKITKRGQNVTFRCDPISEHNRLYWYRQTLGQGPEFLTYFQNEAQLEKSRLLSDRFSAERPKGSFSTLEIQRTEQGDSAMYLCASSETSGGETQYFGPGTRLLVL.

V usage is TRBV20-1 and J usage is TRBJ1-1; D gene uncertain. Trimming removed 3 bases from V and 1 base from J, with 9 bases in between. The germline CDR1 and CDR2 sequences are DFQATT and SNEGSKA (reference sequence). The CDR3 extends over 13 amino acids. CDR3 protein: CSASGRWNTEAFF. The CDR3 region has the DNA TGCAGTGCTAGCGGCAGATGGAACACTGAAGCTTTCTTT.

In its sample, this clonotype was seen many times. The V and J genes are TRBV5-1 and TRBJ2-5; maybe TRBD1 (6 bases). The CDR3 contains 14 residues. Trimming left V 4 bases short and J 5 bases short, with 15 bases between. Germline V gives CDR1 SGHRS, CDR2 YFSETQ. The CDR3 DNA reads as TGCGCCAGCAGCCCCTACCAGGGGCAGGAGACCCAGTACTTC. Residues: CASSPYQGQETQYF.

This clonotype was recorded at least ten times. This chain connects TRBV20-1 to TRBJ1-1, with TRBD1 matching 7 bases. The CDR3 extends over 15 amino acids. CDR1 and CDR2 from the germline V gene are DFQATT and SNEGSKA (reference sequence). V was clipped by 0 bases and J by 3 bases; unmatched bases: 7. The CDR3 spells CSARDGETGDTEAFF. As DNA, the CDR3 is TGCAGTGCTAGAGATGGGGAAACAGGGGACACTGAAGCTTTCTTT.

CDR3 sequence (DNA): TGCAGTGCTAGAGACCACCTGGGGGGCGCAAGCTCCTATAATTCACCCCTCCACTTT. Translation gives CSARDHLGGASSYNSPLHF. The rearrangement joins TRBV20-1 to TRBJ1-6; TRBD1 might be the D (6 bases). This CDR3 comprises 19 residues. Germline lookup yields CDR1 DFQATT and CDR2 SNEGSKA (reference sequence). The V end lost 0 bases, the J end lost 0 bases, and 18 bases lay between the germline ends.